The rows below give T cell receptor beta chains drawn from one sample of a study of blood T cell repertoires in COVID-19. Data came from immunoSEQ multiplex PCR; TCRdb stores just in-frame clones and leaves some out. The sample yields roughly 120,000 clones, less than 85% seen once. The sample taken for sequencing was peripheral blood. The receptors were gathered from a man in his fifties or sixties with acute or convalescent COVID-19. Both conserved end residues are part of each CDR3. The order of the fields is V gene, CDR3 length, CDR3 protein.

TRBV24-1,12,CATSDEYNEQFF
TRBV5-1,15,CASSRGLADTDTQYF
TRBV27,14,CASSPIARAGEAFF
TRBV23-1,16,CASSPQGTVTFYEQYF
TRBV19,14,CASSPGLYAYEQYF
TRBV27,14,CASSHRGSGNTIYF
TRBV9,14,CASSVEGQSLTQYF
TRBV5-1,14,CASSLEGANYGYTF
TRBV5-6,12,CASSLQGDGYTF
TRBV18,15,CASSPDRASGNTIYF
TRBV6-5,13,CASRGAGDEKLFF
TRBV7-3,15,CASSPGGGHTGELFF
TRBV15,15,CATSRVGGGLNEQFF
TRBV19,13,CASSKSLEQGRFF
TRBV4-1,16,CASSPDRTRGSYGYTF
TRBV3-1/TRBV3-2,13,CASQGGYNSPLHF
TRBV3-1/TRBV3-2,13,CASSRTDADTQYF
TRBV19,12,CASSIGGDVAFF
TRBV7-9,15,CASSSGQGSGNTIYF
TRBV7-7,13,CASSRDFEETQYF
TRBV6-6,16,CASSYTPSGSYNEQFF
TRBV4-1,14,CASSWGVAQETQYF
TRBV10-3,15,CAISAAGDHTDTQYF
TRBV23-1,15,CASSPGQGMNTEAFF
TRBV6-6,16,CASSYTPGQGSDEQYF
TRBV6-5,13,CASSPTGGTGYTF
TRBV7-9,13,CASSLGQIFEQYF
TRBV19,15,CASSIGQGATGELFF
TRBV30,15,CAWQLAGGRQETQYF
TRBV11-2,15,CASSLEGASTYGYTF
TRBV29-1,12,CSVVLSGYEQYF
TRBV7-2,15,CASSQLIGGRNGYTF
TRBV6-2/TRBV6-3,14,CASSPGTITDTQYF
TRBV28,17,CASSLSGQRVGPGELFF
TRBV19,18,CASSPTGNPFSSYNEQFF
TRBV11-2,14,CASSLVGQGYEQYF
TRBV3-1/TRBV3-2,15,CASSQKRGGPYEQYF
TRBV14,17,CASSQAGQGWWDTEAFF
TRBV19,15,CASSIGRVSNQPQHF
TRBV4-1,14,CASSQTEGVYEQYF
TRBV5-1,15,CASSPRQGGSYEQYF